This T cell receptor beta chain was recorded in a study of control samples from healthy donors and cancer patients. Germline V gene sequence: CDR1 SGHVS, CDR2 FQNEAQ. CDR3 size: 20 residues. V dropped 5 bases and J dropped 4; count of bases not matched to a gene: 20. The table came from immunoSEQ multiplex PCR; TCRdb's copy has only in-frame clones and leaves some out. The specimen's table records some 190,000 clones. Sequencing input: blood. The chain has TRBV7-8 and TRBJ2-5, with 12 bases aligning to TRBD2. The TCR was taken from a woman in her twenties or thirties in good health. Here the CDR3 reads CASSPYLAGGPFHVGETQYF. The DNA of the CDR3 is TGTGCCAGCAGCCCATACCTAGCGGGGGGGCCATTCCACGTGGGAGAGACCCAGTACTTC. Using reference TRBV7-8 and TRBJ2-5 for the parts outside the CDR3, the full variable domain is GAGVSQSPRYKVAKRGQDVALRCDPISGHVSLFWYQQALGQGPEFLTYFQNEAQLDKSGLPSDRFFAERPEGSVSTLKIQRTQQEDSAVYLCASSPYLAGGPFHVGETQYFGPGTRLLVL.